The rows below give T cell receptor beta chains drawn from one sample of a study of T-cell memory formation after mild COVID-19. MiXCR, applied by TCRdb to the 5' RACE reads, yields one record per CDR3 protein. Of more than 250,000 distinct CDR3 sequences listed, about a sixth were seen once; the top ten hold about a fifth. Source material: PBMCs or a T cell subset sorted from them (not recorded which). These receptors were collected from a man aged 18 to 30 who had mild COVID-19 (a few samples of this study predate the infection). Cell type and time point are not known. Both conserved end residues are part of each CDR3. D genes are given only for firm matches. Clone size is shown for a subset of rows, as once, few, many or a class of expanded clone.

j_gene	v_gene	d_gene	abundance	CDR3nt	CDR3aa
TRBJ1-6	TRBV7-3	.	few	TGTGCCAGCAGCTTACGGGGGTTGGGTTCACCCCTCCACTTT	CASSLRGLGSPLHF
TRBJ1-5	TRBV20-1	.	.	TGCAGTGCAAAAGGTTCCCTTTTTAATCAGCCCCAGCATTTT	CSAKGSLFNQPQHF
TRBJ2-7	TRBV4-1	.	.	TGCGCCAGCAGCCAGTACTCCGGGGCGAACTACGAGCAGTACTTC	CASSQYSGANYEQYF
TRBJ2-2	TRBV3-1	.	.	TGTGCCAGCAGCCAAGATCTGGGCAGCACCGGGGAGCTGTTTTTT	CASSQDLGSTGELFF
TRBJ2-1	TRBV20-1	TRBD2	few	TGCAGTGCTAGAGCATTTGGCGGGAGCTCCTACAATGAGCAGTTCTTC	CSARAFGGSSYNEQFF
TRBJ2-7	TRBV5-1	TRBD1	many	TGCGCCAGCAGGCGACAGGGTCAATCCTACGAGCAGTACTTC	CASRRQGQSYEQYF
TRBJ1-5	TRBV12-3/TRBV12-4	.	few	TGTGCCAGCAGGAGGGGCGACCAGCCCCAGCATTTT	CASRRGDQPQHF
TRBJ2-1	TRBV5-1	TRBD1	few	TGCGCCAGCAGCGTAGGGGACAGGGCTGGGGAGAATGAGCAGTTCTTC	CASSVGDRAGENEQFF
TRBJ1-1	TRBV5-1	.	.	TGCGCCAGCAGCTTCACGACGGATATGAACACTGAAGCTTTCTTT	CASSFTTDMNTEAFF
TRBJ1-1	TRBV20-1	.	few	TGCAGTGCTAGAGATCAGCTGGGGTCCACTGAAGCTTTCTTT	CSARDQLGSTEAFF
TRBJ2-2	TRBV7-7	TRBD1	.	TGTGCCAGCAGCTTAAGGGACAGGGTAGAGAACACCGGGGAGCTGTTTTTT	CASSLRDRVENTGELFF
TRBJ2-2	TRBV2	TRBD1	few	TGTGCCAGCAGGGCGGACAGGGGGGTCGGGGAGCTGTTTTTT	CASRADRGVGELFF
TRBJ2-1	TRBV29-1	.	few	TGCAGCGTTAAACGGGACGGGACTGACAATGAGCAGTTCTTC	CSVKRDGTDNEQFF
TRBJ2-4	TRBV20-1	.	.	TGCAGTGCCCCCCATGGGGGATCCAAAAACATTCAGTACTTC	CSAPHGGSKNIQYF
TRBJ1-1	TRBV14	TRBD1	.	TGTGCCAGCAGCCTAGGAGGGGGCTTAGCCCGTGAAGCTTTCTTT	CASSLGGGLAREAFF
TRBJ2-4	TRBV3-1	TRBD2	few	TGTGCCAGCAGCCAAGACTTATTGGCGGGGCTAGCGGGGGGCAGGAACATTCAGTACTTC	CASSQDLLAGLAGGRNIQYF
TRBJ1-4	TRBV4-3	.	.	TGCGCCAGCAGCCTCCGCAATGGTGGGGAAAAACTGTTTTTT	CASSLRNGGEKLFF
TRBJ1-2	TRBV6-6	.	.	TGTGCCAGCAGCCCCCCCGTTGCGGGGGGAGGCTACACCTTC	CASSPPVAGGGYTF